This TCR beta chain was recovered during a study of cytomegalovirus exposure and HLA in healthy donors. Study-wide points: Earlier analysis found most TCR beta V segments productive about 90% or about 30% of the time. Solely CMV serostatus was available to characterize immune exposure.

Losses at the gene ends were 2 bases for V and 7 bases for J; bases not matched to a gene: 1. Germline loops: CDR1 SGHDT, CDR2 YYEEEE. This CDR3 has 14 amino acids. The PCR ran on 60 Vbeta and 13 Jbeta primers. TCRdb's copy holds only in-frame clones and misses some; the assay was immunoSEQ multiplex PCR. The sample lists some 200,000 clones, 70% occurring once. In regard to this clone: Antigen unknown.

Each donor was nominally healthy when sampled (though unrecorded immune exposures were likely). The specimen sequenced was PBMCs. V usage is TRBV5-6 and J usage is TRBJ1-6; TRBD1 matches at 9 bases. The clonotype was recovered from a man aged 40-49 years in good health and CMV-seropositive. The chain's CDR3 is CASSFGTGNSPLHF. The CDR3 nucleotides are TGTGCCAGCAGCTTTGGGACAGGGAATTCACCCCTCCACTTT.